A single sample gave rise to the 32 T cell receptor beta chains below, sequenced in a study of T cell repertoires in cytomegalovirus infection. TCRdb ran MiXCR on the reads and lists one entry per CDR3 protein. The sample lists some 280,000 distinct CDR3 sequences, roughly 13% seen once, with about 10% in the top ten. Sequencing was done on a sample of PBMCs. All receptors come from a human donor in good health (CMV status not recorded). Some clones in this sample may be carry-over from other donors' samples.

This clonotype appeared a few times. Here the CDR3 reads CASSQGQRNQPQHF. The CDR3 coding sequence is TGTGCCAGCAGTCAAGGACAGAGAAATCAGCCCCAGCATTTT. The chain couples TRBV28 to TRBJ1-5; possibly TRBD1 for D (6 bases). V was shortened by 5 bases and J by 4 bases, with 12 bases between the two germline ends. The V gene's germline CDR1 is MDHEN and CDR2 SYDVKM. The CDR3 has 14 amino acids.

The chain links TRBV6-2 or TRBV6-3 to TRBJ2-1; D ambiguous. Per the germline V gene, CDR1 is MNHEY and CDR2 is SVGEGT. V was pared by 5 bases and J by 10 bases, with 15 bases between. CDR3 size: 13 residues. The DNA for the CDR3 is TGTGCCAGCAGTCGACCAGGTGAGCGCGAGCAGTTCTTC. Translation gives CASSRPGEREQFF.

This clonotype has a handful of counts. The V call is TRBV6-6, the J call TRBJ1-5; possible D gene TRBD1, 5 bases. The V end lost 6 bases, the J end lost 4 bases, and 25 bases lay between the germline ends. This CDR3 spans 18 amino acids. From germline, CDR1 is MNHNY and CDR2 SVGAGI (reference sequence). The CDR3 DNA is TGTGCCAGCAGCCCCTGGGGGGGGGGGAGAGGAGGGAATCAGCCCCAGCATTTT. Its protein product is CASSPWGGGRGGNQPQHF.

In this sample, this clonotype turned up a few times. The V call is TRBV10-3, the J call TRBJ2-3; possibly TRBD1 for D (6 bases). The V gene's germline CDR1 is ENHRY and CDR2 SYGVKD. This CDR3 comprises 16 residues. The V gene lost 3 bases and the J gene lost 2 bases, with 15 bases spanning the gap. The CDR3 bases are TGTGCCATCAGTGATAAACTAGGACAGAACACAGATACGCAGTATTTT. It translates to CAISDKLGQNTDTQYF.

This clonotype was found many times. The V gene is TRBV7-2, the J gene TRBJ2-3; the D gene is possibly TRBD2 (5 bases). Germline CDR1 reads SGHTA; CDR2 reads FQGNSA. The CDR3 spans 14 residues. V lost 4 bases, J lost 5 bases, and 13 bases lay in between. CDR3 nucleotides: TGTGCCAGCAGCTCGGACTCAGTGCGAGATACGCAGTATTTT. This gives the protein CASSSDSVRDTQYF.

The CDR3 nucleotides read TGTGCCAGCAGTGAATCGTTCCCAGGATCCTACAATGAGCAGTTCTTC. Its protein product is CASSESFPGSYNEQFF. The chain employs TRBV25-1 and TRBJ2-1; D is uncertain. From germline, CDR1 is MGHDK and CDR2 SYGVNS. Trimming removed 1 base from V and 1 base from J, with 11 bases in between. The CDR3 is 16 residues long.

This chain uses TRBV6-2 or TRBV6-3 with TRBJ2-1, with D unclear. Germline V gives CDR1 MNHEY, CDR2 SVGEGT. V was clipped by 6 bases and J by 9 bases, with 15 bases between them. This CDR3 comprises 13 residues. The CDR3 loop reads CASREQPLGEQFF. As DNA, the CDR3 is TGTGCCAGCAGGGAACAGCCTCTGGGTGAGCAGTTCTTC.

This clonotype was counted at least ten times. Possible read error: a much larger clone is one base away. V usage is TRBV7-2 and J usage is TRBJ2-5, with unresolved D. The germline V and J ends were trimmed by 4 bases and 5 bases, with 5 bases remaining between them. The CDR3 has 11 residues. Per germline, CDR1 SGHTA and CDR2 FQGNSA. The CDR3 bases are TGTGCCAGCAGCTCGGTTGAGACCCAGTACTTC. Encoded protein: CASSSVETQYF.

This clonotype occurred once. The chain carries TRBV20-1 and TRBJ1-1, with D possibly being TRBD1 (5 bases). V lost 4 bases to trimming and J lost 0 bases, with 15 bases between them. The CDR3 runs to 15 residues. Per germline, CDR1 DFQATT and CDR2 SNEGSKA (reference sequence). CDR3 nucleotides: TGCAGTGCTAAGGGTTCCCTCAGGGTGAACACTGAAGCTTTCTTT. Amino acid sequence: CSAKGSLRVNTEAFF.

The rearrangement links TRBV6-5 to TRBJ2-7; D might be TRBD2 (6 bases). Trimming shortened V by 3 bases and J by 6 bases, and 18 bases separated the two germline ends. Germline CDR1 reads MNHEY; CDR2 reads SVGAGI. The CDR3 has 15 residues. In DNA, the CDR3 is TGTGCCAGCAGTTATGGTCTAAGCGGGCCCGGCGAGCAGTACTTC. This encodes CASSYGLSGPGEQYF.

The chain employs TRBV20-1 and TRBJ1-4; D remains ambiguous. Trimming removed 5 bases at V and 8 bases at J, with 15 bases between. Germline V lookup: CDR1 DFQATT, CDR2 SNEGSKA (reference sequence). CDR3 length: 13 amino acids. The DNA of the CDR3 is TGCAGTGCTGAACAGCCAATTGGGGAAAAACTGTTTTTT. Translating it yields CSAEQPIGEKLFF.

This clonotype came up a few times. The genes are TRBV7-6 and TRBJ1-4, with D maybe TRBD1 (5 bases). With 8 bases removed from V and 7 bases from J, the gap between germline ends came to 20 bases. This CDR3 region has 15 residues. Germline V CDR1 and CDR2: SGHVS, FNYEAQ. CDR3 protein: CASSAGDSEGEKLFF. CDR3 nucleotide sequence: TGTGCCAGCTCCGCCGGGGACTCCGAAGGTGAAAAACTGTTTTTT.

This chain links TRBV20-1 with TRBJ1-2, with D perhaps TRBD1 (6 bases). This CDR3 is 14 amino acids long. Trimming took off 8 bases at V and 5 bases at J, with 21 bases between the two ends. Looked up from germline, CDR1 is DFQATT and CDR2 is SNEGSKA (reference sequence). The CDR3 coding sequence is TGCAGTACCGAGAAGAGCGGGGGCGCTTATGGCTACACCTTC. Protein sequence: CSTEKSGGAYGYTF.

This clonotype has a count of ten or more. The chain has TRBV4-2 and TRBJ2-3; TRBD2 matches 8 bases. Trimming took 3 bases from V and 2 from J; bases not matched to a gene: 13. The germline V gene encodes CDR1 LGHNA and CDR2 YNFKEQ. This CDR3 region has 18 residues. This chain's CDR3 is CASSQGGGTSGSTDTQYF. CDR3 in DNA: TGTGCCAGCAGCCAGGGGGGCGGTACTAGCGGATCCACAGATACGCAGTATTTT.

This clonotype was seen a few times. The genes are TRBV27 and TRBJ2-5; D remains ambiguous. The CDR3 is made up of 13 amino acids. CDR1 is MNHEY and CDR2 is SMNVEV in the germline V gene (reference sequence). With 5 bases removed from V and 4 bases from J, the gap between germline ends came to 11 bases. Written as DNA, the CDR3 is TGTGCCAGCAGTCTCAGATTGGGAGAGACCCAGTACTTC. It yields the protein CASSLRLGETQYF.

This clonotype appeared a few times. The chain uses TRBV12-5 and TRBJ2-5, with TRBD1 as a possible D gene (5 bases). The germline V gene encodes CDR1 LGHNT and CDR2 FRNRAP. With 1 base removed from V and 5 bases from J, the gap between germline ends came to 14 bases. The CDR3 extends over 15 amino acids. The CDR3: CASGLGLEGAETQYF. As DNA, the CDR3 is TGTGCTAGTGGTTTGGGTCTCGAAGGGGCGGAGACCCAGTACTTC.

The rearrangement joins TRBV9 to TRBJ2-5; 9 positions agree with TRBD2. Per the germline V gene, CDR1 is SGDLS and CDR2 is YYNGEE. V lost 0 bases, J lost 6 bases, and 9 bases stayed unmatched. CDR3 size: 16 residues. CDR3 in amino acids: CASSVDWGSGGKTQYF. CDR3 DNA sequence: TGTGCCAGCAGCGTAGACTGGGGTAGCGGGGGAAAGACCCAGTACTTC.

This clonotype was detected ten times or more. J is TRBJ2-7 and V is TRBV7-2, with a tentative D call TRBD2 (7 bases). This CDR3 is 15 amino acids long. Germline values: CDR1 SGHTA, CDR2 FQGNSA. V was cut by 10 bases and J by 0 bases, with 19 bases left in between. The CDR3 DNA reads as TGTGCCACCACATTTAAGCGGGACAACTCCTACGAGCAGTACTTC. This translates into CATTFKRDNSYEQYF.

The sample holds a few counts of this clonotype. This chain links TRBV20-1 with TRBJ1-6; no firm D call. CDR3 length equals 14 residues. The V end was cut by 0 bases, the J end by 3 bases, with 6 bases between. Germline V gene data show CDR1 as DFQATT and CDR2 as SNEGSKA (reference sequence). CDR3 loop: CSARDGGYNSPLHF. For the CDR3, the DNA is TGCAGTGCTAGAGATGGAGGCTATAATTCACCCCTCCACTTT.

The rearrangement uses TRBV7-9 and TRBJ1-5, with D unresolved. Germline lookup yields CDR1 SEHNR and CDR2 FQNEAQ (reference sequence). Trimming took 5 bases from V and 0 from J, leaving 8 bases between them. The CDR3 is 14 amino acids. The CDR3: CASSQLGSNQPQHF. The CDR3, as DNA: TGTGCCAGCAGCCAGTTGGGTAGCAATCAGCCCCAGCATTTT.

The sample holds many counts of this clonotype. J is TRBJ2-7 and V is TRBV7-9, with a possible D match to TRBD2 (6 bases). Germline V gene data show CDR1 as SEHNR and CDR2 as FQNEAQ (reference sequence). The germline V and J ends were trimmed by 1 base and 9 bases, with 13 bases remaining between them. There are 13 residues in the CDR3. The CDR3 coding sequence is TGTGCCAGCAGCTTAGGCGGGGCGGTAGTGCAGTACTTC. Protein: CASSLGGAVVQYF.

The table lists this clonotype with many counts. V gene TRBV7-8 combines with J gene TRBJ2-1; TRBD2 aligns across 9 bases. CDR1 and CDR2 (germline): SGHVS, FQNEAQ. With 4 bases clipped from V and 7 bases from J, the junction kept 8 bases outside the gene matches. The length of the CDR3 is 15 residues. The CDR3 nucleotides read TGTGCCAGCAGCTCTTTAGCGGGGGTTGGAAATGAGCAGTTCTTC. Translating it yields CASSSLAGVGNEQFF.

This clonotype appeared once. V and J are TRBV7-3 and TRBJ2-1; 14 bases match TRBD2. J gave up 8 bases and V 0 bases, and 3 bases lay outside the gene matches. Germline values: CDR1 SGHTA, CDR2 FQGTGA. This CDR3 contains 16 residues. CDR3 protein: CASSLTGTSGSHEQFF. The CDR3 bases are TGTGCCAGCAGCTTAACTGGGACTAGCGGGAGTCATGAGCAGTTCTTC.

This clonotype was detected ten times or more. The genes are TRBV20-1 and TRBJ2-7; a weak D match, TRBD1 (6 bases). This CDR3 is built from 15 residues. The V gene lost 0 bases and the J gene lost 4 bases, with 16 bases spanning the gap. CDR1 is DFQATT and CDR2 is SNEGSKA in the germline V gene (reference sequence). The CDR3 sequence: CSARDSRDTQYEQYF. CDR3 in DNA: TGCAGTGCTAGAGACTCCCGGGACACCCAGTACGAGCAGTACTTC.

This clonotype was seen ten or more times. The genes are TRBV7-9 and TRBJ2-3; unclear D gene. This CDR3 spans 17 amino acids. Trimming removed 0 bases from V and 5 bases from J, with 18 bases in between. Germline assignment: CDR1 SEHNR and CDR2 FQNEAQ (reference sequence). This chain's CDR3 is CASSLAGSFGVRDTQYF. In DNA, the CDR3 is TGTGCCAGCAGCTTAGCAGGGTCTTTTGGAGTGAGAGATACGCAGTATTTT.

This clonotype occurred many times. The J gene is TRBJ2-7, the V gene TRBV7-9; D uncertain. Trimming cost V 1 base and J 0 bases, with 10 bases left between them. This CDR3 region has 15 residues. CDR1 is SEHNR, CDR2 FQNEAQ, per germline (reference sequence). CDR3 protein: CASSLGTLSSYEQYF. CDR3 in DNA: TGTGCCAGCAGCTTAGGGACCCTTAGCTCCTACGAGCAGTACTTC. The full variable domain, in which reference TRBV7-9 and TRBJ2-7 provide the parts outside the CDR3, is DTGVSQNPRHKITKRGQNVTFRCDPISEHNRLYWYRQTLGQGPEFLTYFQNEAQLEKSRLLSDRFSAERPKGSFSTLEIQRTEQGDSAMYLCASSLGTLSSYEQYFGPGTRLTVT.

There are a few counts of this clonotype. A much larger clone lies one base from this, so it may be a read error. J is TRBJ1-5 and V is TRBV7-9; weak D call: TRBD1 (6 bases). Germline values: CDR1 SEHNR, CDR2 FQNEAQ (reference sequence). V was trimmed by 5 bases and J by 0 bases, leaving 8 bases between them. The CDR3 length is 14 residues. The CDR3: CASSQQGSNQPQHF. The CDR3 nucleotides are TGTGCCAGCAGCCAACAGGGTAGCAATCAGCCCCAGCATTTT.

V and J are TRBV29-1 and TRBJ1-5; D uncertain. The CDR3 has 14 residues. V lost 5 bases to trimming and J lost 1 base, with 12 bases between them. Germline V gene lookup returns CDR1 SQVTM and CDR2 ANQGSEA. As DNA, the CDR3 is TGCAGCGTTAGGCCCTCAGGCAGCAATCAGCCCCAGCATTTT. Its translation is CSVRPSGSNQPQHF.

The sample holds a few counts of this clonotype. The chain uses TRBV7-3 and TRBJ2-3, with D perhaps TRBD2 (5 bases). Trimming pared 3 bases from V and 6 bases from J, leaving 13 bases between. This CDR3 spans 14 amino acids. Germline assignment: CDR1 SGHTA and CDR2 FQGTGA. CDR3 bases: TGTGCCAGCAGCTTTGAGGGCCTCCGGGATACGCAGTATTTT. Translation gives CASSFEGLRDTQYF.

The V call is TRBV20-1, the J call TRBJ2-5; no firm D call. The CDR3 totals 12 residues. V was pared by 6 bases and J by 1 base, with 9 bases between. CDR1 and CDR2 from the germline V gene are DFQATT and SNEGSKA (reference sequence). The CDR3 sequence: CSALDAQETQYF. CDR3 coding DNA: TGCAGTGCCTTAGACGCCCAAGAGACCCAGTACTTC.

This clonotype has a count of ten or more. The chain couples TRBV27 to TRBJ2-5; 10 bases match TRBD1. This CDR3 has 15 residues. The germline V gene has CDR1 MNHEY and CDR2 SMNVEV (reference sequence). Losses at the gene ends were 8 bases for V and 5 bases for J; bases not matched to a gene: 11. Here the CDR3 DNA reads TGTGCCAGCGGAAGACAGGGGGCGCTACGGGAGACCCAGTACTTC. This sequence encodes CASGRQGALRETQYF.

This clonotype was seen many times. This sequence joins TRBV10-3 and TRBJ1-1; D call uncertain. V shed 6 bases and J shed 1 base, with 6 bases lying between them. This CDR3 has 12 amino acids. The germline gives CDR1 ENHRY, CDR2 SYGVKD. The chain's CDR3 is CAISVRNTEAFF. The DNA for the CDR3 is TGTGCCATCAGCGTCAGGAACACTGAAGCTTTCTTT.